A selection of T cell receptor beta chains follows, all from one sample in a study of cytomegalovirus exposure and HLA in healthy donors. Profiled with immunoSEQ multiplex PCR; TCRdb holds only in-frame clones, not every one. The table lists over 110,000 clones, over 65% of them singletons. The material sequenced was PBMCs. The receptor source for this set is a female donor in good health and CMV-seronegative. CDR3s include the opening cysteine and the closing phenylalanine or tryptophan. D genes are given only for firm matches. Size is omitted from some rows. Given values are once, few, many or a class for expanded clones.

D gene	V gene	clone size	J gene	CDR3 protein	CDR3 DNA
TRBD2	TRBV15	NA	TRBJ2-7	CATSRDLAGSYEQYF	TGTGCCACCAGCAGAGATCTAGCGGGCTCCTACGAGCAGTACTTC
NA	TRBV5-4	NA	TRBJ2-5	CASSRDVFREETQYF	TGTGCCAGCAGCCGGGATGTCTTTCGGGAAGAGACCCAGTACTTC
NA	TRBV2	few	TRBJ1-4	CASSEWRGVLFF	TGTGCCAGCAGTGAATGGAGGGGAGTCCTGTTTTTT
TRBD2	TRBV5-4	NA	TRBJ2-1	CASSPMGREGHNEQFF	TGTGCCAGCAGCCCGATGGGGCGGGAGGGCCATAATGAGCAGTTCTTC
NA	TRBV30	NA	TRBJ1-4	CAWSIQTGSGLFF	TGTGCCTGGAGTATACAAACAGGGTCCGGACTGTTTTTT
TRBD1	TRBV7-9	once	TRBJ1-5	CSSSLALGTGNQPQHF	TGTTCCAGCAGCTTAGCGCTCGGGACAGGCAATCAGCCCCAGCATTTT
TRBD2	TRBV28	NA	TRBJ2-2	CASSLERGVLRGGELFF	TGTGCCAGCAGTTTGGAGCGGGGGGTCCTTCGGGGCGGGGAGCTGTTTTTT
NA	TRBV5-4	NA	TRBJ2-1	CASSLDGQEQFF	TGTGCCAGCAGCTTGGATGGCCAAGAGCAGTTCTTC
NA	TRBV5-1	NA	TRBJ2-5	CASSLPLRGSQETQYF	TGCGCCAGCAGCTTGCCCTTAAGGGGATCCCAAGAGACCCAGTACTTC
TRBD1	TRBV18	NA	TRBJ1-1	CASSFSGTGFVFF	TGTGCCAGCTCATTTTCCGGGACAGGATTTGTTTTCTTT
NA	TRBV6-5	NA	TRBJ1-2	CASSPRVANYGYPF	TGTGCCAGCAGTCCCAGAGTAGCTAACTATGGCTACCCCTTC
TRBD1	TRBV5-1	few	TRBJ1-1	CASSLSGGKTEAFF	TGCGCCAGCAGCTTGTCAGGGGGAAAGACTGAAGCTTTCTTT
NA	TRBV5-4	NA	TRBJ2-3	CASSWRDTQYF	TGTGCCAGCAGCTGGCGGGATACGCAGTATTTT
NA	TRBV13	once	TRBJ1-2	CASSARLTRGYTF	TGTGCCAGCAGCGCCCGTTTAACGCGGGGCTACACCTTC
NA	TRBV27	NA	TRBJ2-7	CASRREGGGYYEQYF	TGTGCCAGCCGCCGAGAGGGGGGGGGATACTACGAGCAGTACTTC
NA	TRBV9	NA	TRBJ2-3	CASSEGTFRVTDTQYF	TGTGCCAGCAGCGAGGGGACTTTTAGGGTTACAGATACGCAGTATTTT
TRBD2	TRBV5-1	NA	TRBJ2-3	CASGEELAGGADTQYF	TGCGCCAGCGGGGAGGAACTAGCGGGTGGAGCAGATACGCAGTATTTT
TRBD1	TRBV28	NA	TRBJ2-3	CASRGDRVIWDTQYF	TGTGCCAGTAGGGGGGACAGGGTGATCTGGGATACGCAGTATTTT
NA	TRBV5-1	NA	TRBJ2-7	CASSLIGRNYEQYF	TGCGCCAGCAGCTTGATTGGCAGGAACTACGAGCAGTACTTC
TRBD2	TRBV28	NA	TRBJ2-3	CASSSSGGVLTDTQYF	TGTGCCAGCAGTTCTAGCGGGGGGGTACTCACAGATACGCAGTATTTT
NA	TRBV27	NA	TRBJ2-2	CASSLRTGQGTGELFF	TGTGCCAGCAGTCTACGAACAGGGCAGGGCACCGGGGAGCTGTTTTTT
NA	TRBV5-4	NA	TRBJ1-2	CASSLRVGRFGYTF	TGTGCCAGCAGCTTGAGGGTGGGGAGGTTTGGCTACACCTTC
TRBD1	TRBV4-2	NA	TRBJ1-2	CASSQAGGEDGYTF	TGTGCCAGCAGCCAAGCAGGGGGCGAGGATGGCTACACCTTC
TRBD1	TRBV5-1	NA	TRBJ2-7	CASGRTGEAYEQYF	TGCGCCAGCGGCCGGACAGGGGAGGCCTACGAGCAGTACTTC
NA	TRBV6-1	once	TRBJ1-4	CASSSRGSEKLFF	TGTGCCAGCAGTTCCAGGGGTTCTGAAAAACTGTTTTTT
TRBD2	TRBV28	NA	TRBJ2-7	CASSLRGTSASYEQYF	TGTGCCAGCAGTTTACGGGGGACTAGCGCCTCCTACGAGCAGTACTTC
TRBD1	TRBV19	NA	TRBJ2-7	CASSLETGVYEQYF	TGTGCCAGTAGTCTCGAGACAGGGGTGTACGAGCAGTACTTC
NA	TRBV5-6	NA	TRBJ1-2	CASSLGQMTNYGYPF	TGTGCCAGCAGCTTAGGACAGATGACTAACTATGGCTACCCCTTC
NA	TRBV19	NA	TRBJ1-1	CASSKQGRTEAFF	TGTGCCAGTAGCAAACAGGGTCGCACTGAAGCTTTCTTT
NA	TRBV27	NA	TRBJ1-5	CASSLLPDRKNQPQHF	TGTGCCAGCAGCCTTTTACCTGACAGGAAAAATCAGCCCCAGCATTTT
NA	TRBV6-5	NA	TRBJ2-2	CASLSVSGGELFF	TGTGCCAGTCTATCAGTCTCGGGCGGGGAGCTGTTTTTT
NA	TRBV5-1	NA	TRBJ2-7	CASSQGGGTYEQYF	TGCGCCAGCAGCCAAGGGGGGGGTACCTACGAGCAGTACTTC
NA	TRBV5-8	few	TRBJ1-1	CASSLLLPPTEAFF	TGTGCCAGCAGCTTGCTTCTTCCCCCTACTGAAGCTTTCTTT
NA	TRBV19	NA	TRBJ1-1	CASTWGQWNTEAFF	TGTGCCAGTACATGGGGACAATGGAACACTGAAGCTTTCTTT